This TCR beta chain emerged from a study of post-analysis software for immune sequencing data. Turning to the study itself: Both relapsing-remitting and secondary progressive multiple sclerosis featured among the disease courses, as did progressive-relapsing multiple sclerosis. Findings of the study overall: With F measure, samples from one preparation batch clustered together strongly. Normalized Chao1 diversity was significantly reduced in patients versus controls. Four or five TRBV segments were more frequent in patients than controls; TRBV5-6, TRBV5-1 and TRBV20-1 belonged to this group.

The authors incorporated unique molecular identifiers into the TCR beta cDNA libraries. Via MiXCR, TCRdb re-called the PCR reads, giving one row per CDR3 protein. In the table there are about 820,000 distinct CDR3 sequences, roughly 58% of which are singletons. With regard to this clonotype: Its target is unknown.

This CDR3 comprises 14 residues. The germline V gene has CDR1 MDHEN and CDR2 SYDVKM. The V end was cut by 4 bases, the J end by 3 bases, with 11 bases between. V and J are TRBV28 and TRBJ2-3; TRBD2 is a possible D gene (6 bases). Sequenced sample: blood. The sequence was collected from a girl aged 5-17 years with multiple sclerosis. CDR3 DNA sequence: TGTGCCAGCAGTTATCGGCGGGGAACAGATACGCAGTATTTT. Translation: CASSYRRGTDTQYF.